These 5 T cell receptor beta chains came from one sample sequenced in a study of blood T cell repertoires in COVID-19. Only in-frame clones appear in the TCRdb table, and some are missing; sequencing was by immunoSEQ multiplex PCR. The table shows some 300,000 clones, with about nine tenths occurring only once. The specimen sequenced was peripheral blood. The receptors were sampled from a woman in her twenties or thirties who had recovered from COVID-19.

CDR3 region: CASTNSVGSPLHF. The CDR3 DNA sequence: TGTGCCAGCACAAACTCTGTCGGTTCACCCCTCCACTTT. The chain has TRBV6-5 and TRBJ1-6; no firm D call. Trimming cost V 7 bases and J 9 bases, with 13 bases left between them. The CDR3 contains 13 residues. Germline values: CDR1 MNHEY, CDR2 SVGAGI.

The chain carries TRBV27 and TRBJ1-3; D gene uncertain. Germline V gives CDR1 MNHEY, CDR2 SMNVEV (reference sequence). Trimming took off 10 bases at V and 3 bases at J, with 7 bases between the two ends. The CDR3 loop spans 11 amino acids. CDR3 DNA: TGTGCCACCTCCCTTGGAAACACCATATATTTT. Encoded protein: CATSLGNTIYF.

The CDR3, as DNA: TGTGCCATCAGACCCGGAATCTCCCGGGGAAAAGAGACCCAGTACTTC. It codes for CAIRPGISRGKETQYF. The chain is built from TRBV10-3 and TRBJ2-5; a weak D match, TRBD2 (5 bases). The CDR3 loop spans 16 amino acids. Germline CDR1 is ENHRY and CDR2 is SYGVKD. Trimming removed 6 bases at V and 3 bases at J, with 20 bases between.

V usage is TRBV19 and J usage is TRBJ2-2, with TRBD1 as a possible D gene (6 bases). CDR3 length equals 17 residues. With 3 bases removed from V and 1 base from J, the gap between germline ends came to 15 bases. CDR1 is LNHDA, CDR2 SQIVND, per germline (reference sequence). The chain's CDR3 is CASSMDRTAQNTGELFF. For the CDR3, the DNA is TGTGCCAGTAGTATGGATCGGACAGCCCAGAACACCGGGGAGCTGTTTTTT.

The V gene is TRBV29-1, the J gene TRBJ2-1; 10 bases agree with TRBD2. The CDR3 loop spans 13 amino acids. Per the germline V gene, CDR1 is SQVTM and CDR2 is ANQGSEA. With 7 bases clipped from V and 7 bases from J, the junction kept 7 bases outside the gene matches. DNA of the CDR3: TGCAGCGGCCTGGGACTAGCGTCGAATGAGCAGTTCTTC. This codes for CSGLGLASNEQFF.